This T cell receptor beta chain was recovered during a study of blood T cell repertoires in COVID-19. Germline trimming cut 4 bases from V and 8 bases from J; bases unmatched to any gene: 9. The CDR3 length is 15 residues. Germline V gene sequence: CDR1 LNHDA, CDR2 SQIVND (reference sequence). Some clones are missing from TCRdb's copy, which holds only in-frame ones; the method was immunoSEQ multiplex PCR. The sample includes more than 150,000 clones, about four fifths of them seen just once. Sequences were obtained from peripheral blood. The genes are TRBV19 and TRBJ2-1, with 9 nucleotides matching TRBD2. The origin of this receptor is a man between 60 and 70 years old with acute or convalescent COVID-19. As DNA, the CDR3 is TGTGCCAGTAGTAAAGGCGGGAGGGTTACATATGAGCAGTTCTTC. Its translation: CASSKGGRVTYEQFF.